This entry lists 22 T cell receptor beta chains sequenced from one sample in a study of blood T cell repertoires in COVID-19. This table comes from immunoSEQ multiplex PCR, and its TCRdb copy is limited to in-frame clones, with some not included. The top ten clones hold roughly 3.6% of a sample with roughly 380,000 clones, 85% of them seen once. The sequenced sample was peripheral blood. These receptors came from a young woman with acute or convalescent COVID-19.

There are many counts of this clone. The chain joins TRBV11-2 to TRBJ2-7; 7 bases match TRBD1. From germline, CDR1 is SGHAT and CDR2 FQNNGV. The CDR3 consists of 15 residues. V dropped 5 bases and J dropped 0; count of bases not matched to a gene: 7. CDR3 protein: CASSKGQRSSYEQYF. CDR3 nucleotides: TGTGCCAGCAGCAAGGGACAGCGAAGCTCCTACGAGCAGTACTTC.

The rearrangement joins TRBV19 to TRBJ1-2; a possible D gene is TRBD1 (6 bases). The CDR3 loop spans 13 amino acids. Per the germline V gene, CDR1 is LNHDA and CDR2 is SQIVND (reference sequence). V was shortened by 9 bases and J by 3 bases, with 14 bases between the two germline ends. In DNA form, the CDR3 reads TGTGCCAGCCAACAGGGCAAGCACTATGGCTACACCTTC. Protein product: CASQQGKHYGYTF. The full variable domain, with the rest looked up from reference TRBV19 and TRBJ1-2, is DGGITQSPKYLFRKEGQNVTLSCEQNLNHDAMYWYRQDPGQGLRLIYYSQIVNDFQKGDIAEGYSVSREKKESFPLTVTSAQKNPTAFYLCASQQGKHYGYTFGSGTRLTVV.

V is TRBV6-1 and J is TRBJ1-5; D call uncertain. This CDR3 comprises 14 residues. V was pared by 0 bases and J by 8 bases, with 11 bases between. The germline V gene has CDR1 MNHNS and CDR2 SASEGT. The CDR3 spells CASSEATRVEPQHF. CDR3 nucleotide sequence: TGTGCCAGCAGTGAAGCTACTCGGGTGGAGCCCCAGCATTTT.

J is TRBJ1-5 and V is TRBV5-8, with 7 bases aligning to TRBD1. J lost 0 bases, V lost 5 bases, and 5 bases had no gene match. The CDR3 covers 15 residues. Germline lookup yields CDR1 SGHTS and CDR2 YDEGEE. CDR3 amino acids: CASSLQGNSNQPQHF. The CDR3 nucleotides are TGTGCCAGCAGTCTACAGGGGAATAGCAATCAGCCCCAGCATTTT.

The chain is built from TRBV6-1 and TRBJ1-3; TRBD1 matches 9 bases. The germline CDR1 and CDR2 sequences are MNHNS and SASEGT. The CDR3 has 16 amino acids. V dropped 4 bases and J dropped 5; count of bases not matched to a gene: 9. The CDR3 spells CASSVLPGQGRNTIYF. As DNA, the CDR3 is TGTGCCAGCAGTGTACTACCGGGACAGGGAAGAAACACCATATATTTT.

The CDR3 sequence is CASSLAPERYTGELFF. The CDR3 coding sequence is TGTGCCAGCAGTCTCGCCCCGGAGAGGTACACCGGGGAGCTGTTTTTT. This chain connects TRBV28 to TRBJ2-2, with D uncertain. The CDR3 contains 16 residues. CDR1 and CDR2 (germline): MDHEN, SYDVKM. V was cut by 5 bases and J by 3 bases, with 16 bases left in between.

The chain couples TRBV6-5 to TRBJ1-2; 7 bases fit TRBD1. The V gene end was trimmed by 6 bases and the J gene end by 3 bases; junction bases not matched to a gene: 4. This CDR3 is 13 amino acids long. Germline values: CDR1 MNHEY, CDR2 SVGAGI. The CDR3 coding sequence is TGTGCCAGCAGACAGGGGTCTTACTATGGCTACACCTTC. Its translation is CASRQGSYYGYTF.

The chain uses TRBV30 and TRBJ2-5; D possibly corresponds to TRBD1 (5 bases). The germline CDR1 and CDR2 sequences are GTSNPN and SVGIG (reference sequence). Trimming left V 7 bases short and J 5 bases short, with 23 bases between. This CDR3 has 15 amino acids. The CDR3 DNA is TGTGCCTTTATCTCTCCCGGCTACCAGGGTGAGACCCAGTACTTC. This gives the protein CAFISPGYQGETQYF. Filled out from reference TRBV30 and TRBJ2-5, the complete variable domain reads SQTIHQWPATLVQPVGSPLSLECTVEGTSNPNLYWYRQAAGRGLQLLFYSVGIGQISSEVPQNLSASRPQDRQFILSSKKLLLSDSGFYLCAFISPGYQGETQYFGPGTRLLVL.

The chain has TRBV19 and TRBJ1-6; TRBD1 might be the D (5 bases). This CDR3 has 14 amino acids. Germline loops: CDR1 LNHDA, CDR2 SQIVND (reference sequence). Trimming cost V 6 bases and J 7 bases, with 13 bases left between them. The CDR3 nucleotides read TGTGCCAGTAGCCCTGCAGGGCTCAATTCACCCCTCCACTTT. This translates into CASSPAGLNSPLHF.

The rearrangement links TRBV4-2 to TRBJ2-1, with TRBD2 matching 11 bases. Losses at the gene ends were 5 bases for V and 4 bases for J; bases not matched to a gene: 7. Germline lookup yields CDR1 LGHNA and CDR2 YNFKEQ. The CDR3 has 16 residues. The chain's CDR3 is CASSTQLAGDYNEQFF. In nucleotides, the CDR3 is TGTGCCAGCAGCACCCAACTAGCGGGGGATTACAATGAGCAGTTCTTC.

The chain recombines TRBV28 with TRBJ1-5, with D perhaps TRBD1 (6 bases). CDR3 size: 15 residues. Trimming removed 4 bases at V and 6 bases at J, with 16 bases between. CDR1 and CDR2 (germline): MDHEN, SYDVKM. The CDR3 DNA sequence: TGTGCCAGCAGTTCCTCAGGACAGTCGCTTCAGCCCCAGCATTTT. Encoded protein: CASSSSGQSLQPQHF.

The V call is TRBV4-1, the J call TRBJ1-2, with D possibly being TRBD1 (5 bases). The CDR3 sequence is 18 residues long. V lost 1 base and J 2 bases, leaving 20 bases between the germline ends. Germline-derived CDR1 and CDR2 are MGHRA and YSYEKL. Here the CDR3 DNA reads TGCGCCAGCAGCCAAGGCACAAAGGGGCCAACCTGGAACTATGGCTACACCTTC. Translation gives CASSQGTKGPTWNYGYTF.

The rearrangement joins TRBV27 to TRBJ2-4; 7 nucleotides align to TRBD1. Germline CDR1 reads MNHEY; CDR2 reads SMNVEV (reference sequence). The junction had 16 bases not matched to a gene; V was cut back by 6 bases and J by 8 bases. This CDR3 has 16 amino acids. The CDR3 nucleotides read TGTGCCAGCAGCCCACGAATGAGAGGGGGCACAGACATTCAGTACTTC. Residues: CASSPRMRGGTDIQYF.

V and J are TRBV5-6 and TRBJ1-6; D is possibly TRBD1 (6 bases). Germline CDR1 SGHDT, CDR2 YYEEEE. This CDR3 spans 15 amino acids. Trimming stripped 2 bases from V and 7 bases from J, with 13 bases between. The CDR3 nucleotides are TGTGCCAGCAGCTTTCCGGGCCAGGGGAATTCACCCCTCCACTTT. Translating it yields CASSFPGQGNSPLHF. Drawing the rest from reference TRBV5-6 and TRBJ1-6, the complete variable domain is DAGVTQSPTHLIKTRGQQVTLRCSPKSGHDTVSWYQQALGQGPQFIFQYYEEEERQRGNFPDRFSGHQFPNYSSELNVNALLLGDSALYLCASSFPGQGNSPLHFGNGTRLTVT.

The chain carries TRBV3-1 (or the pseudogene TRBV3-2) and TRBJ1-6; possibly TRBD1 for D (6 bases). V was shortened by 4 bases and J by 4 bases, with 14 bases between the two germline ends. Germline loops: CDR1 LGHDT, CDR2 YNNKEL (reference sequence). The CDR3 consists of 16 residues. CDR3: CASSPGGTTYNSPLHF. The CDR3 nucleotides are TGTGCCAGCAGCCCGGGGGGGACAACTTATAATTCACCCCTCCACTTT.

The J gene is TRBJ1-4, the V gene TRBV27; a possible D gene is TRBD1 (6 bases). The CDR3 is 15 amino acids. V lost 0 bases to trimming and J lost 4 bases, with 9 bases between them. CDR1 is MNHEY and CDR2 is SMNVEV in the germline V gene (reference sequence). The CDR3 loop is CASSLSWGLNEKLFF. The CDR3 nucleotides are TGTGCCAGCAGTTTATCGTGGGGGCTTAATGAAAAACTGTTTTTT.

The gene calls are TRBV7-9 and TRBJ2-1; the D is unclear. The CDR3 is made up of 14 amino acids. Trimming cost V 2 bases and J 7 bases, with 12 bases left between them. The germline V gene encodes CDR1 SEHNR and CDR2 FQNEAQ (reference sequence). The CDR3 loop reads CASSLLTRGNEQFF. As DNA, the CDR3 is TGTGCCAGCAGCTTATTAACCAGAGGTAATGAGCAGTTCTTC.

CDR3 amino acids: CASSSDREGNTIYF. CDR3 coding DNA: TGTGCCAGCAGCTCAGACAGGGAGGGAAACACCATATATTTT. V usage is TRBV7-9 and J usage is TRBJ1-3, with 7 bases identical to TRBD1. The CDR3 is 14 amino acids. Germline V gene data show CDR1 as SEHNR and CDR2 as FQNEAQ (reference sequence). The trim removed 4 bases at V and 4 bases at J, leaving 4 bases unmatched. Based on the CDR3 plus reference TRBV7-9 and TRBJ1-3, the full variable domain is DTGVSQNPRHKITKRGQNVTFRCDPISEHNRLYWYRQTLGQGPEFLTYFQNEAQLEKSRLLSDRFSAERPKGSFSTLEIQRTEQGDSAMYLCASSSDREGNTIYFGEGSWLTVV.

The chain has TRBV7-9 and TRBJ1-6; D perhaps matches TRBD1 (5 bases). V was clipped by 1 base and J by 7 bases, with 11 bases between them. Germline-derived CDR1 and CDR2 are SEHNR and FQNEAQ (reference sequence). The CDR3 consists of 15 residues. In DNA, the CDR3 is TGTGCCAGCAGCTTAGTCGGGCAGGGAAATTCACCCCTCCACTTT. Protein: CASSLVGQGNSPLHF.

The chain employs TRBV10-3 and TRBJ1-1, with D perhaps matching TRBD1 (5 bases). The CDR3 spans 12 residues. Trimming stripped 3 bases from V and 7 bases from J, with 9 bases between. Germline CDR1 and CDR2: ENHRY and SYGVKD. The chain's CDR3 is CAISELGLEAFF. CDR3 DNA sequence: TGTGCCATCAGTGAATTGGGACTTGAAGCTTTCTTT.

The CDR3 spells CATMTGGDTDTQYF. The DNA of the CDR3 is TGTGCCACCATGACGGGAGGGGACACAGATACGCAGTATTTT. The V and J genes are TRBV24-1 and TRBJ2-3; 8 bases align to TRBD2. CDR3 size: 14 residues. Trimming cost V 8 bases and J 2 bases; bases outside gene matches: 5. Germline V gene data show CDR1 as KGHDR and CDR2 as SFDVKD.

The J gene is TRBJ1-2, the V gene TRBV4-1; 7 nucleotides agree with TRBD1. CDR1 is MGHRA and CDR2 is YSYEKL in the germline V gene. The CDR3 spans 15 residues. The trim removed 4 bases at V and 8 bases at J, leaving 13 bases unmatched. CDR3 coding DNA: TGCGCCAGCAGCCTACGACAGGGCTTTTCGGACGGCTACACCTTC. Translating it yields CASSLRQGFSDGYTF.